These 17 T cell receptor beta chains came from one sample sequenced in a study of cytomegalovirus exposure and HLA in healthy donors. Primers included in the PCR were 60 Vbeta and 13 Jbeta primers. Data came from immunoSEQ multiplex PCR; TCRdb stores just in-frame clones and leaves some out. Of approximately 160,000 clones listed, 65% to 85% are singletons. The sample taken for sequencing was PBMCs. The receptor source for this set is a young woman in good health and CMV-seronegative.

The chain carries TRBV4-2 and TRBJ1-4; 9 bases map to TRBD1. The CDR3 length is 19 residues. The V segment lost 3 bases and the J segment 6 bases; nucleotides outside the gene matches: 17. CDR1 and CDR2 (germline): LGHNA, YNFKEQ. The DNA of the CDR3 is TGTGCCAGCAGCCAGGCCCCCGGGACAGGGATGGGGAGGGATGAAAAACTGTTTTTT. Translating gives CASSQAPGTGMGRDEKLFF.

The table lists this clone with a few counts. The chain couples TRBV5-3 to TRBJ1-5; D remains unclear. TRBV5-3 is an open reading frame whose function is uncertain. The CDR3 is made up of 13 amino acids. The V gene lost 5 bases and the J gene lost 4 bases, with 10 bases spanning the gap. The CDR3, as DNA: TGTGCCAGAAGTCAGGAGGTTAATCAGCCCCAGCATTTT. Encoded protein: CARSQEVNQPQHF.

V usage is TRBV19 and J usage is TRBJ1-3; TRBD1 agrees at 8 bases. Looked up from germline, CDR1 is LNHDA and CDR2 is SQIVND (reference sequence). The CDR3 consists of 16 residues. V gave up 8 bases and J gave up 7 bases; unmatched junction bases: 16. The CDR3 here is CASDSRRSDRVNTIYF. CDR3 nucleotide sequence: TGTGCCAGTGACTCTCGCCGGTCGGACAGGGTCAACACCATATATTTT.

The V call is TRBV10-3, the J call TRBJ1-1; D is unresolved. CDR3 length: 15 amino acids. Trimming shortened V by 6 bases and J by 11 bases, and 25 bases separated the two germline ends. The germline gives CDR1 ENHRY, CDR2 SYGVKD. CDR3 bases: TGTGCCATCAGGCTGGAGGGTAAAAAGGGTTCAGATGCTTTCTTT. Protein product: CAIRLEGKKGSDAFF.

The V call is TRBV23-1, the J call TRBJ1-2; TRBD1 agrees at 10 bases. TRBV23-1 is known as an ORF, though its function is uncertain. The CDR3 runs 13 residues. With 1 base clipped from V and 13 bases from J, the junction kept 6 bases outside the gene matches. The CDR3 here is CASSQWDRGALTF. The CDR3 nucleotides are TGCGCCAGCAGTCAATGGGACAGGGGAGCGCTCACCTTC.

V is TRBV19 and J is TRBJ1-4; the match to TRBD1 covers 7 bases. The length of the CDR3 is 14 residues. V shed 9 bases, J shed 5 bases, and the junction held 9 bases outside the gene matches. CDR1 and CDR2 from the germline V gene are LNHDA and SQIVND (reference sequence). Here the CDR3 DNA reads TGTGCCAGCGGCAGGGGGGCATTAAATGAAAAACTGTTTTTT. Translated, it gives CASGRGALNEKLFF.

The chain couples TRBV6-4 to TRBJ2-4; 7 bases fit TRBD1. Germline lookup yields CDR1 MRHNA and CDR2 SNTAGT. V gave up 2 bases and J gave up 6 bases; unmatched junction bases: 7. This CDR3 spans 15 amino acids. The DNA of the CDR3 is TGTGCCAGCAGTGACATTAGACAGGGTATAAACATTCAGTACTTC. Translating it yields CASSDIRQGINIQYF.

This rearrangement joins TRBV27 to TRBJ2-3, with 8 bases matching TRBD1. CDR3 length: 17 residues. Germline loops: CDR1 MNHEY, CDR2 SMNVEV (reference sequence). V was pared by 3 bases and J by 4 bases, with 12 bases of the junction left unmatched. The CDR3 coding sequence is TGTGCCAGCAGTTTCCTGCAGGGGGCCGTTAGGGCAGATACGCAGTATTTT. Translation gives CASSFLQGAVRADTQYF.

The rearrangement links TRBV30 to TRBJ2-3; tentatively, D is TRBD2 (6 bases). This CDR3 is built from 14 residues. Per the germline V gene, CDR1 is GTSNPN and CDR2 is SVGIG (reference sequence). V was trimmed by 5 bases and J by 2 bases, leaving 14 bases between them. CDR3 sequence (DNA): TGTGCCTGGGACCCGGGACTGTTCACAGATACGCAGTATTTT. Its translation: CAWDPGLFTDTQYF.

The V and J genes are TRBV29-1 and TRBJ2-7; 11 bases fit TRBD1. CDR1 SQVTM and CDR2 ANQGSEA come from the germline V gene. The CDR3 has 13 amino acids. Trimming took 5 bases from V and 4 from J; bases not matched to a gene: 4. The CDR3 spells CSVRTGGQYEQYF. DNA for the CDR3: TGCAGCGTTAGGACAGGGGGCCAATACGAGCAGTACTTC.

The chain is built from TRBV4-1 and TRBJ2-7; D uncertain. This CDR3 is 12 amino acids long. Per the germline V gene, CDR1 is MGHRA and CDR2 is YSYEKL. V lost 4 bases and J lost 6, with 10 bases in between. This chain's CDR3 is CASSPGQAEQYF. Written as DNA, the CDR3 is TGCGCCAGCAGCCCAGGCCAAGCCGAGCAGTACTTC.

This clone was counted only a few times. The rearrangement joins TRBV4-3 to TRBJ1-6, with 9 bases identical to TRBD1. This CDR3 is 15 amino acids long. V gave up 1 base and J gave up 10 bases; unmatched junction bases: 5. CDR1 and CDR2 (germline): LGHNA, YSLEER. The CDR3 DNA follows: TGCGCCAGCAGCCAAGGGGGGACAGGGACCTCACCCCTCCACTTT. The encoded protein is CASSQGGTGTSPLHF.

V usage is TRBV4-1 and J usage is TRBJ1-4, with no clear D. The germline CDR1 and CDR2 sequences are MGHRA and YSYEKL. V gave up 1 base and J gave up 11 bases, with 17 bases separating them. The CDR3 has 15 residues. The DNA for the CDR3 is TGCGCCAGCAGCCAAGGGCAGTCAACCATTCTTAAACTGTTTTTT. Translating gives CASSQGQSTILKLFF.

The rearrangement uses TRBV28 and TRBJ1-4; the match to TRBD1 covers 9 bases. The CDR3 consists of 14 residues. The J segment lost 7 bases and the V segment lost 5 bases, leaving 5 bases of the junction unmatched. CDR1 is MDHEN and CDR2 is SYDVKM in the germline V gene. The CDR3 protein is CASSLQGAGEKLFF. The CDR3 nucleotides read TGTGCCAGCAGTCTACAGGGGGCTGGTGAAAAACTGTTTTTT.

This clone was seen a few times. V is TRBV28 and J is TRBJ2-2; 9 nucleotides line up with TRBD1. The CDR3 consists of 14 residues. Per the germline V gene, CDR1 is MDHEN and CDR2 is SYDVKM. J was trimmed by 5 bases and V by 6 bases; bases with no gene match: 4. The CDR3 sequence is CASRKQGATGELFF. The CDR3 DNA reads TGTGCCAGCAGGAAACAGGGGGCTACCGGGGAGCTGTTTTTT.

This clone was counted once. Sequence at one end of the junction differs from germline and may be a read error. V gene TRBV7-9 combines with J gene TRBJ2-6; tentatively, D is TRBD2 (5 bases). From germline, CDR1 is SEHNR and CDR2 FQNEAQ (reference sequence). This CDR3 is 19 amino acids long. The CDR3 sequence is CSSSLGFGRESSGANVLTF. The CDR3 DNA sequence: TGTTCCAGCAGCTTAGGATTTGGGAGAGAAAGCTCTGGGGCCAACGTCCTGACTTTC.

Notes on this clone: Germline is not matched at one junction end, which may reflect a read error. The chain uses TRBV7-9 and TRBJ1-2; 9 nucleotides line up with TRBD1. This CDR3 contains 16 residues. Germline values: CDR1 SEHNR, CDR2 FQNEAQ (reference sequence). The CDR3 DNA is TGTTCCAGCAGCCCACCGGACAGGGGTCTGCCCGATGGCTACACCTTC. Protein sequence: CSSSPPDRGLPDGYTF.